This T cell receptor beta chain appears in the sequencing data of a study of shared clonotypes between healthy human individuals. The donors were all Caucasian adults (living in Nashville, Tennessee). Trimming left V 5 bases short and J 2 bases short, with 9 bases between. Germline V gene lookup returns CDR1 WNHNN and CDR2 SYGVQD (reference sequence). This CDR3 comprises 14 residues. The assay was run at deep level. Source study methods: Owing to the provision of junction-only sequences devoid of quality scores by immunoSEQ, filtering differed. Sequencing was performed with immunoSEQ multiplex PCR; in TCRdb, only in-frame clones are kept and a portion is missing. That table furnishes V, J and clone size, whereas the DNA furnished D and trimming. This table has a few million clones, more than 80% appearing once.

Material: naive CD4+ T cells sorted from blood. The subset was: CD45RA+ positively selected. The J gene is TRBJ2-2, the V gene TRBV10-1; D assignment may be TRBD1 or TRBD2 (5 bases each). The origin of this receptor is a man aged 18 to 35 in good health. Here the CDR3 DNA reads TGCGCCAGCAGTCGGGACGTCAACACCGGGGAGCTGTTTTTT. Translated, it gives CASSRDVNTGELFF.